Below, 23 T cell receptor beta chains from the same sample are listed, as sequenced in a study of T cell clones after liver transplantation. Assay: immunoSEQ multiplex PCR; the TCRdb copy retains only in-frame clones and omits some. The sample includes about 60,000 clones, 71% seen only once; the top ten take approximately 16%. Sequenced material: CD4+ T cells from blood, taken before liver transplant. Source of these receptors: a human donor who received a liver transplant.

The CDR3 DNA reads TGTGCCAGCAGCTTAGACCCCAAAGCGGACACTGAAGCTTTCTTT. It encodes CASSLDPKADTEAFF. The chain couples TRBV11-3 to TRBJ1-1; D is unclear. This CDR3 region has 15 residues. Germline V gene sequence: CDR1 SGHNT, CDR2 YENEEA. Trimming removed 0 bases from V and 3 bases from J, with 11 bases in between.

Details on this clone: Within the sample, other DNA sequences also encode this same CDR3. CDR3 DNA sequence: TGTGCCAGCAGCCCGGGGGGCTACGAGCAGTACTTC. Encoded protein: CASSPGGYEQYF. The chain combines TRBV7-2 with TRBJ2-7; 7 bases fit TRBD2. From germline, CDR1 is SGHTA and CDR2 FQGNSA. V trimming: 5 bases; J trimming: 3 bases; junction bases outside the gene matches: 1. This CDR3 is 12 amino acids long. The full variable domain, its missing parts supplied by reference TRBV7-2 and TRBJ2-7, is GAGVSQSPSNKVTEKGKDVELRCDPISGHTALYWYRQSLGQGLEFLIYFQGNSAPDKSGLPSDRFSAERTGGSVSTLTIQRTQQEDSAVYLCASSPGGYEQYFGPGTRLTVT.

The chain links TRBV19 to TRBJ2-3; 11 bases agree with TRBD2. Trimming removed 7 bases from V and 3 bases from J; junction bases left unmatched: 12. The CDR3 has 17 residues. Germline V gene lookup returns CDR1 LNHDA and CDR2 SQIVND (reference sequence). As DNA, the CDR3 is TGTGCCAGTAAACAGGGAGAGGCTAGCGGGGGGACAGATACGCAGTATTTT. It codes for CASKQGEASGGTDTQYF.

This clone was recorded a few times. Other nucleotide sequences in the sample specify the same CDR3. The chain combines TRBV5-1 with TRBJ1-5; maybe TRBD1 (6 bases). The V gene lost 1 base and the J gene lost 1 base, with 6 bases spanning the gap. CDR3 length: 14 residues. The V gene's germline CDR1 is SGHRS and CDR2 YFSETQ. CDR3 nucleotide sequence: TGCGCCAGCAGCTTGCAGGGGAGCAATCAGCCCCAGCATTTT. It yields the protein CASSLQGSNQPQHF.

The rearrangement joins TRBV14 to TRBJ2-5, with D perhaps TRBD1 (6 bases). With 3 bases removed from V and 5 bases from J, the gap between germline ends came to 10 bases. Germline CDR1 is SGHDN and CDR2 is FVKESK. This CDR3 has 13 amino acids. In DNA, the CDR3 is TGTGCCAGCAGCCAGAATACAGGGGAGACCCAGTACTTC. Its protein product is CASSQNTGETQYF. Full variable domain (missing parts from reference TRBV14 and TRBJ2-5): EAGVTQFPSHSVIEKGQTVTLRCDPISGHDNLYWYRRVMGKEIKFLLHFVKESKQDESGMPNNRFLAERTGGTYSTLKVQPAELEDSGVYFCASSQNTGETQYFGPGTRLLVL.

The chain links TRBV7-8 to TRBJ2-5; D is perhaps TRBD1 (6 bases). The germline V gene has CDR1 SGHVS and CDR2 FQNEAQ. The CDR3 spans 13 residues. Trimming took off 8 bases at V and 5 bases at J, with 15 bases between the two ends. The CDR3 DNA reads TGTGCCAGCCGAACCCCAGGGGCGGAGACCCAGTACTTC. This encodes CASRTPGAETQYF.

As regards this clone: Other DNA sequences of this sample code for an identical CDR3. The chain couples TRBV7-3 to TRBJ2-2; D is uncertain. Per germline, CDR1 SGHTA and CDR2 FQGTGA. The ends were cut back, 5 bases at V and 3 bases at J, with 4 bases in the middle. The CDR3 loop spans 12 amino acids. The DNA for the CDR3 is TGTGCCAGCAGCAGCTACACCGGGGAGCTGTTTTTT. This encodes CASSSYTGELFF.

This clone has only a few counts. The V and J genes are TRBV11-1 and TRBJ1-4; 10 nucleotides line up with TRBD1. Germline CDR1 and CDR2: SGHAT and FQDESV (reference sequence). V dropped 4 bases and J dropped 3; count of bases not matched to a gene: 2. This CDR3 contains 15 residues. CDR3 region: CASSYGQGANEKLFF. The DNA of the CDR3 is TGTGCCAGCAGCTACGGACAGGGGGCTAATGAAAAACTGTTTTTT.

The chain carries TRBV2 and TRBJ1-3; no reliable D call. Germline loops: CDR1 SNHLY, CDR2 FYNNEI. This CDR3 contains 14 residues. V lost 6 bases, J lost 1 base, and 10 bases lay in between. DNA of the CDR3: TGTGCCAGCAGGGGCTGGGCGTCTGGAAACACCATATATTTT. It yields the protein CASRGWASGNTIYF. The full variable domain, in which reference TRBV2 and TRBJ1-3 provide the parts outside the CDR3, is EPEVTQTPSHQVTQMGQEVILRCVPISNHLYFYWYRQILGQKVEFLVSFYNNEISEKSEIFDDQFSVERPDGSNFTLKIRSTKLEDSAMYFCASRGWASGNTIYFGEGSWLTVV.

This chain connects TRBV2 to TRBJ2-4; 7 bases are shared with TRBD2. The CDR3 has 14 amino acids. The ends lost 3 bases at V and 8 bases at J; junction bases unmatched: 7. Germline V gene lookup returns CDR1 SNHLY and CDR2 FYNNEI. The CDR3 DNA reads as TGTGCCAGCAGTGATCAGGGTGCGGGGGACATTCAGTACTTC. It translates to CASSDQGAGDIQYF.

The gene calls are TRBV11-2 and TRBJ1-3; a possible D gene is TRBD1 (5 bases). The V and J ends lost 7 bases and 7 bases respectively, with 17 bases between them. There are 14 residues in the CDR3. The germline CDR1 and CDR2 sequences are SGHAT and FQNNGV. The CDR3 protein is CASTAGRALNTIYF. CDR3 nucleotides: TGTGCCAGCACTGCGGGACGGGCTCTGAACACCATATATTTT.

Here the CDR3 DNA reads TGCAGCGTTGCGCAGGGGCCAAATGAGCAGTTCTTC. It specifies CSVAQGPNEQFF. The rearrangement joins TRBV29-1 to TRBJ2-1; D might be TRBD1 (6 bases). This CDR3 has 12 residues. V dropped 4 bases and J dropped 7 bases, with 11 bases sitting between them. Germline values: CDR1 SQVTM, CDR2 ANQGSEA.

CDR3 sequence reads: CAWTEGRDGYTF. CDR3 in DNA: TGTGCCTGGACCGAGGGGAGGGACGGCTACACCTTC. V and J are TRBV30 and TRBJ1-2, with a weak D call TRBD1 (5 bases). Germline lookup yields CDR1 GTSNPN and CDR2 SVGIG (reference sequence). Trimming left V 4 bases short and J 8 bases short, with 14 bases between. This CDR3 comprises 12 residues.

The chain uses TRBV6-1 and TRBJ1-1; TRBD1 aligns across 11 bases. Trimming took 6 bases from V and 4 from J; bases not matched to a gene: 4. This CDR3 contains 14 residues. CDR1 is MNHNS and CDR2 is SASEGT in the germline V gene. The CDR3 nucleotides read TGTGCCAGCAGAAGCGGGACAGGGGGCACTGAAGCTTTCTTT. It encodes CASRSGTGGTEAFF.

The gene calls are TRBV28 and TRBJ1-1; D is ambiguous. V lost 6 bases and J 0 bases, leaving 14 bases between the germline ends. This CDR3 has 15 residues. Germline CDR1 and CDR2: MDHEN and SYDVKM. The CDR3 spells CASRSAGSMNTEAFF. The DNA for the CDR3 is TGTGCCAGCAGATCAGCGGGGAGCATGAACACTGAAGCTTTCTTT.

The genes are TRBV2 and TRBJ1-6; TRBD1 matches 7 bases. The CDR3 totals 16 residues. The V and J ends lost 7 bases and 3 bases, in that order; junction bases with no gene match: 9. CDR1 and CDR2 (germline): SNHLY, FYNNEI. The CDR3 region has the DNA TGTGCCAGCAAATCTGGACAGGAACTCTATAATTCACCCCTCCACTTT. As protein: CASKSGQELYNSPLHF.

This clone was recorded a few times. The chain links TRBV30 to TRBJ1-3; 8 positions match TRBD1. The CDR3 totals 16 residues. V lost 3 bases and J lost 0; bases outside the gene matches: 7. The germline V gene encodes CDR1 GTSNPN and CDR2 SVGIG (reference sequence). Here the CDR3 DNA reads TGTGCCTGGAGCCGGGGACAGGCTCGCTCTGGAAACACCATATATTTT. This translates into CAWSRGQARSGNTIYF.

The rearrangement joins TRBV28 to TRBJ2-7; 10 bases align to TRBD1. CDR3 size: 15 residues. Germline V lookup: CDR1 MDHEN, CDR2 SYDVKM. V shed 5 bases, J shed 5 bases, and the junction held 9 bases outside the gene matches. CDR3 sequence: CASSGAGTGENEQYF. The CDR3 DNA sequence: TGTGCCAGCAGTGGTGCCGGGACAGGGGAAAACGAGCAGTACTTC.

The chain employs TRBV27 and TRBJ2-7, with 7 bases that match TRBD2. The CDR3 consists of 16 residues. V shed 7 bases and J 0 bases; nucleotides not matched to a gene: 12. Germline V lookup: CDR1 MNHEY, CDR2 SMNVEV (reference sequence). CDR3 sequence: CASKVGGATISYEQYF. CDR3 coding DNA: TGTGCCAGCAAGGTGGGAGGGGCCACAATCTCCTACGAGCAGTACTTC.

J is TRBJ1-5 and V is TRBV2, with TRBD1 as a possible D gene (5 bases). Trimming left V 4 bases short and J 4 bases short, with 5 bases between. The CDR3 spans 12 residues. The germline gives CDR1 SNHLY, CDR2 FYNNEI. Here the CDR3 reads CASSAGNQPQHF. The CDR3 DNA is TGTGCCAGCAGTGCAGGGAATCAGCCCCAGCATTTT.

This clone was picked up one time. DNA of the CDR3: TGTGCCAGCAGTATTGCAGGGGATCAGCCCCAGCATTTT. Translating it yields CASSIAGDQPQHF. The rearrangement uses TRBV6-1 and TRBJ1-5; maybe TRBD1 (6 bases). The V end was cut by 5 bases, the J end by 5 bases, with 10 bases between. The germline gives CDR1 MNHNS, CDR2 SASEGT. The CDR3 has 13 amino acids.

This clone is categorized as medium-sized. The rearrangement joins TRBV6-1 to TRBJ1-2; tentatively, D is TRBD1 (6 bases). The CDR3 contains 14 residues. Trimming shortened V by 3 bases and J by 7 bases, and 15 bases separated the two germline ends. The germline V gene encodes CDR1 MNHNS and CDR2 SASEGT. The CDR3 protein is CASSDPGQTPGYTF. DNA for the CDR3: TGTGCCAGCAGTGACCCAGGACAGACTCCTGGCTACACCTTC.

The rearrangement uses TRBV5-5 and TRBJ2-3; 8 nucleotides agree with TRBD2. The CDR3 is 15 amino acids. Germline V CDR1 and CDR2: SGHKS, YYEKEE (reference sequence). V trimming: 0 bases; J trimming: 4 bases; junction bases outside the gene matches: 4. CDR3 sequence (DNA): TGTGCCAGCAGCTTGGTGGGACTAGAGGCAGATACGCAGTATTTT. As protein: CASSLVGLEADTQYF.